This is a list of T cell receptor beta chains from one sample in a study of OX40 agonist ivuxolimab in advanced cancers. This table comes from immunoSEQ multiplex PCR, and its TCRdb copy is limited to in-frame clones, with some not included. The table includes under 45,000 clones, around 73% detected once. Specimen: CD4+ or CD8+ T cells sorted from blood, collected in a trial of the OX40 agonist ivuxolimab. The receptors shown here come from an adult with an advanced solid tumor such as melanoma, head and neck, liver or kidney cancer. The CDR3 runs from the conserved cysteine through the conserved F or W. D genes are given only for firm matches. A clone size is listed for some rows: how often the clone was seen (once, few, many), or a class if it is expanded.

clone_size j_call v_call d_call cdr3_aa cdr3_nt
. TRBJ2-4 TRBV27 . CASSLSFSLVSLFGNIQYF TGTGCCAGCAGTTTATCCTTTTCCCTCGTCAGCCTATTTGGAAACATTCAGTACTTC
. TRBJ2-6 TRBV30 . CAWYRDRGGSGANVLTF TGTGCCTGGTATAGGGATAGGGGCGGCTCTGGGGCCAACGTCCTGACTTTC
once TRBJ2-7 TRBV27 TRBD1 CASSRYPPDRGPYEQYF TGTGCCAGCAGCCGCTACCCCCCGGACAGGGGACCCTACGAGCAGTACTTC
. TRBJ2-5 TRBV7-9 TRBD1 CASSKGQGATETQYF TGTGCCAGCAGCAAGGGACAGGGGGCGACGGAGACCCAGTACTTC
. TRBJ1-2 TRBV2 . CASRDLWGYTF TGTGCCAGCAGAGACCTATGGGGCTACACCTTC
. TRBJ1-4 TRBV7-8 . CASARDTYEKLFF TGTGCCAGCGCCCGGGACACGTATGAAAAACTGTTTTTT
few TRBJ2-3 TRBV7-2 . CASSLGKFTDTQYF TGTGCCAGCAGCTTAGGAAAATTCACAGATACGCAGTATTTT
. TRBJ2-7 TRBV5-1 . CASSPDGGFRYEQYF TGCGCCAGCAGTCCGGATGGGGGTTTCAGGTACGAGCAGTACTTC
. TRBJ2-7 TRBV6-6 . CASSYDPLRQGQYF TGTGCCAGCAGTTACGACCCCCTCCGTCAGGGGCAGTACTTC
. TRBJ2-3 TRBV29-1 . CSVEGLADTQYF TGCAGCGTTGAAGGGTTAGCAGATACGCAGTATTTT
. TRBJ1-3 TRBV5-5 . CASSLALAGASGNTIYF TGTGCCAGCAGCTTGGCCCTTGCAGGGGCCTCTGGAAACACCATATATTTT
. TRBJ1-5 TRBV12-5 . CASGRDGNQPQHF TGTGCTAGTGGCCGGGACGGAAATCAGCCCCAGCATTTT
. TRBJ1-4 TRBV4-1 . CASSQGLQPNEKLFF TGCGCCAGCAGCCAAGGGTTACAGCCTAATGAAAAACTGTTTTTT
. TRBJ2-5 TRBV4-3 TRBD1 CASSQDGPWAGGKGTQYF TGCGCCAGCAGCCAAGACGGTCCTTGGGCAGGGGGCAAGGGGACCCAGTACTTC
once TRBJ2-3 TRBV27 . CASSLSLGSITDTQYF TGTGCCAGCAGTTTATCGTTGGGTTCCATCACAGATACGCAGTATTTT
. TRBJ1-1 TRBV6-5 . CASSYSSTVNTEAFF TGTGCCAGCAGTTACTCGAGTACCGTGAACACTGAAGCTTTCTTT
once TRBJ1-1 TRBV7-9 . CASSLQNSEGYQAFF TGTGCCAGCAGCTTACAAAATAGTGAGGGGTATCAAGCTTTCTTT
. TRBJ2-2 TRBV7-3 . CASSSSAGWGELFF TGTGCCAGCAGCTCCTCCGCCGGATGGGGGGAGCTGTTTTTT
. TRBJ1-1 TRBV12-2 . CASRPTGAFF TGTGCAAGTCGCCCTACAGGGGCTTTCTTT
. TRBJ1-1 TRBV5-8 . CASSPGQENTEAFF TGTGCCAGCAGCCCGGGACAAGAGAACACTGAAGCTTTCTTT
. TRBJ1-5 TRBV6-4 . CATLPPGLGNQPQHF TGTGCCACCCTGCCCCCAGGGTTAGGCAATCAGCCCCAGCATTTT
. TRBJ1-2 TRBV13 . CASSKSPNYGYTF TGTGCCAGCAGCAAAAGTCCCAACTATGGCTACACCTTC
. TRBJ1-4 TRBV11-2 TRBD1 CATGQGGEKLFF TGTGCAACGGGACAGGGAGGTGAAAAACTGTTTTTT
. TRBJ1-4 TRBV28 . CASNVPRGAGEKLFF TGTGCCAGTAACGTCCCCCGGGGGGCGGGAGAAAAACTGTTTTTT
. TRBJ2-5 TRBV5-4 . CASSSTDKETQYF TGTGCCAGCAGCTCCACAGATAAGGAGACCCAGTACTTC
. TRBJ2-4 TRBV9 . CASSVEGTIQYF TGTGCCAGCAGCGTTGAGGGGACCATTCAGTACTTC
. TRBJ1-2 TRBV5-8 . CASSSGSFGGYTF TGTGCCAGCAGCTCTGGTTCATTTGGGGGCTACACCTTC
few TRBJ1-5 TRBV25-1 . CASGTHQPQHF TGTGCCAGCGGGACTCATCAGCCCCAGCATTTT
. TRBJ1-6 TRBV28 . CASSLSTVDNSPLHF TGTGCCAGCAGTTTATCGACAGTAGATAATTCACCCCTCCACTTT
. TRBJ2-5 TRBV7-2 . CASSPVTGVRETQYF TGTGCCAGCAGCCCTGTCACGGGGGTCCGGGAGACCCAGTACTTC
. TRBJ1-1 TRBV14 . CASSQELNSIMNTEAFF TGTGCCAGCAGCCAAGAGCTCAATTCAATTATGAACACTGAAGCTTTCTTT
few TRBJ2-5 TRBV5-6 . CASSPILGGKGQETQYF TGTGCCAGCAGCCCGATCCTAGGGGGTAAGGGGCAAGAGACCCAGTACTTC
. TRBJ1-6 TRBV5-4 . CASSLVRGITSSYNSPLHF TGTGCCAGCAGCTTGGTGAGGGGAATTACGAGCTCCTATAATTCACCCCTCCACTTT
. TRBJ1-3 TRBV28 . CASSYRVHSGNTIYF TGTGCCAGCAGCTACAGGGTTCACTCTGGAAACACCATATATTTT
. TRBJ2-5 TRBV7-6 TRBD2 CASSLRPAGEGETQYF TGTGCCAGCAGCTTAAGGCCAGCGGGGGAGGGAGAGACCCAGTACTTC